Only a few counts were recorded for the clone carrying this T cell receptor beta chain. Its target is not known. The entry originates in a study of early T cells in non-severe SARS-CoV-2 infection. Overall study context: Sequencing input comprised bulk RNA from unsorted whole blood; chain pairing was not available.

cDNA molecules, individually, were tagged with unique molecular identifiers. MiXCR, run by TCRdb on the 5' RACE reads, gives a single entry per CDR3 protein. In the table there are about 110,000 distinct CDR3 sequences, about 12% of which are singletons. Trimming at V came to 5 bases and at J to 8 bases, leaving 6 bases not matched to a gene. Per the germline V gene, CDR1 is PRHDT and CDR2 is FYEKMQ (reference sequence). The CDR3 length is 14 residues. Overall study findings and caveats: CD4 and private specificities were missed by VDJdb matching, which favored anti-spike CD8 responses.

The chain combines TRBV13 with TRBJ2-1, with 10 positions matching TRBD1. The receptor comes from an adult who was a healthcare worker with PCR-confirmed SARS-CoV-2 infection or an uninfected control (not recorded which). The sample consisted of whole blood. The CDR3: CASSIRDRGHEQFF. DNA for the CDR3: TGTGCCAGCAGCATCCGGGACAGGGGACATGAGCAGTTCTTC.